This T cell receptor beta chain was identified in a study of beta chain features in type 1 diabetes. Study-wide points: Shorter TCRB CDR3s, moderately but significantly so, were found in Type 1 diabetes patients in all four CD4+ subsets. Any HLA-type effect on TCRB rearrangement remained unresolved here.

TCRB transcripts that were expressed got sequenced, as all of the isolated RNA had been reverse transcribed. TCRdb keeps only in-frame clones here, not all; method: immunoSEQ multiplex PCR. Of approximately 170,000 clones in the sample, around 7.8% were seen once. CDR1 is SGHAT and CDR2 is FQNNGV in the germline V gene. The V end lost 3 bases, the J end lost 0 bases, and 9 bases lay between the germline ends. This CDR3 spans 16 amino acids. Concerning this clone: Its antigen is still unknown.

The sequence derives from a woman in her 40s with type 1 diabetes. Source material: central memory CD4+ T cells from blood. The chain carries TRBV11-2 and TRBJ2-6; D unresolved. CDR3 nucleotide sequence: TGTGCCAGCAGCTTCCTTTCAGGCTCTGGGGCCAACGTCCTGACTTTC. It translates to CASSFLSGSGANVLTF.